This T cell receptor (beta chain) was sequenced in a study of response to subunit inactivated influenza vaccine. As concerns this clonotype: The antigen remains undetermined.

Each CDR3 protein gets one entry after TCRdb re-called the RT-PCR reads with MiXCR. The table records some 500,000 distinct CDR3 sequences, 25% of them present only once. Germline V lookup: CDR1 MGHRA, CDR2 YSYEKL. J gave up 5 bases and V 0 bases, and 6 bases lay outside the gene matches. The CDR3 has 17 residues. Study-level findings and limits: With each seasonal influenza vaccination, the authors suggested, few new T cells are recruited.

The source material was CD4+ T cells sorted from PBMCs, sampled 5 to 6 days after vaccination. The receptor was derived from a man aged 45-65 years who received an inactivated influenza vaccine. V and J are TRBV4-1 and TRBJ1-4; 10 bases agree with TRBD1. The DNA for the CDR3 is TGCGCCAGCAGCCAAGATCCCGGGACAGGGGCCAATGAAAAACTGTTTTTT. Protein product: CASSQDPGTGANEKLFF.